These 29 T cell receptor beta chains came from one sample sequenced in a study of blood T cells in healthy people across ages. It was with a sample-barcoded 5' primer and a J-beta primer mix that a second PCR of roughly 7 to 12 cycles was run. TCRdb re-derived calls from the 5' RACE reads in MiXCR, one entry per CDR3 protein. The top ten clones hold 28% of a sample with about 900,000 distinct CDR3 sequences, about 62% of them seen once. The sequencing sample was made of blood. The receptors here all came from a man aged 30-40 years in good health.

The chain uses TRBV4-2 and TRBJ2-3, with D perhaps TRBD1 (5 bases). Germline assignment: CDR1 LGHNA and CDR2 YNFKEQ. The V end lost 1 base, the J end lost 2 bases, and 13 bases lay between the germline ends. The CDR3 totals 16 residues. The CDR3 loop reads CASSQGLRGYTDTQYF. CDR3 nucleotides: TGTGCCAGCAGCCAAGGCTTAAGGGGCTACACAGATACGCAGTATTTT.

This clonotype was detected only once. This chain uses TRBV5-1 with TRBJ2-1; tentative D call: TRBD2 (6 bases). Gene TRBJ2-7 matches the end of the DNA better, so the J call may be wrong. Germline-derived CDR1 and CDR2 are SGHRS and YFSETQ. The CDR3 loop spans 14 amino acids. The DNA of the CDR3 is TGCGCCAGCAGCTTGGCGGCGGGGAGAAATGAGCAGTACTTC. Its translation: CASSLAAGRNEQYF.

Concerning this clonotype: One end of the junction fails to match germline, which may point to a read error. The chain links TRBV6-1 to TRBJ2-1; possibly TRBD1 for D (7 bases). The CDR3 has 14 residues. From germline, CDR1 is MNHNS and CDR2 SASEGT. The CDR3: CASREEGVRGVQFF. The CDR3 nucleotides read TGTGCCAGCAGAGAAGAAGGGGTCAGGGGGGTACAGTTCTTC.

This clonotype was seen a few times. The chain links TRBV20-1 to TRBJ2-5; a weak D match, TRBD2 (7 bases). The V end lost 4 bases, the J end lost 4 bases, and 19 bases lay between the germline ends. Germline lookup yields CDR1 DFQATT and CDR2 SNEGSKA (reference sequence). The CDR3 spans 15 residues. CDR3 residues: CSAKPRRGPLETQYF. CDR3 nucleotides: TGCAGTGCTAAGCCCCGGCGGGGGCCTTTAGAGACCCAGTACTTC.

This clonotype was found a few times. The chain links TRBV13 to TRBJ2-3; D remains ambiguous. V was shortened by 3 bases and J by 2 bases, with 9 bases between the two germline ends. The CDR3 length is 14 residues. CDR1 and CDR2 from the germline V gene are PRHDT and FYEKMQ (reference sequence). In nucleotides, the CDR3 is TGTGCCAGCAGCTTGGGTCCTTACACAGATACGCAGTATTTT. Its protein is CASSLGPYTDTQYF.

The rearrangement links TRBV4-3 to TRBJ2-1; 15 bases are a match to TRBD2. The CDR3 covers 16 residues. V lost 0 bases and J lost 13; bases outside the gene matches: 7. The germline CDR1 and CDR2 sequences are LGHNA and YSLEER. The CDR3 DNA is TGCGCCAGCAGCCAAGAAACGGGACTAGCGGGGGGTCAACAGTTCTTC. As protein: CASSQETGLAGGQQFF.

As regards this clonotype: Germline is not matched at one junction end, which may reflect a read error. The CDR3 protein is CSARDQQAENAEAFF. The CDR3 region has the DNA TGCAGTGCTAGAGACCAACAGGCAGAGAACGCTGAAGCTTTCTTT. This chain connects TRBV20-1 to TRBJ1-1; TRBD1 is a possible D gene (5 bases). CDR3 length equals 15 residues. From germline, CDR1 is DFQATT and CDR2 SNEGSKA (reference sequence).

The gene calls are TRBV4-2 and TRBJ1-2, with 7 bases identical to TRBD1. This CDR3 contains 14 residues. Per the germline V gene, CDR1 is LGHNA and CDR2 is YNFKEQ. Trimming cost V 0 bases and J 7 bases; bases outside gene matches: 5. CDR3 nucleotides: TGTGCCAGCAGCCAAGATAGGGGGCCCAGTGGCTACACCTTC. Amino acid sequence: CASSQDRGPSGYTF.

CDR3 sequence reads: CATSSRDFSRSNQPQHF. The CDR3 DNA sequence: TGTGCCACCAGCAGCCGGGATTTCTCAAGGAGCAATCAGCCCCAGCATTTT. This sequence joins TRBV15 and TRBJ1-5; D unclear. The germline V gene encodes CDR1 LNHNV and CDR2 YYDKDF (reference sequence). CDR3 length: 17 residues. V was cut by 3 bases and J by 1 base, with 16 bases left in between.

The gene calls are TRBV2 and TRBJ2-7, with 9 bases matching TRBD2. There are 16 residues in the CDR3. Looked up from germline, CDR1 is SNHLY and CDR2 is FYNNEI. Germline trimming cut 7 bases from V and 1 base from J; bases unmatched to any gene: 11. In DNA, the CDR3 is TGTGCCAGCATTGTCACTAGCGGGCACCCTTCCTACGAGCAGTACTTC. As protein: CASIVTSGHPSYEQYF.

This clonotype was counted between two and nine times. This chain uses TRBV10-3 with TRBJ1-4, with a weak D call TRBD1 (6 bases). The CDR3 covers 14 residues. The germline CDR1 and CDR2 sequences are ENHRY and SYGVKD. V was clipped by 6 bases and J by 6 bases, with 14 bases between them. CDR3 nucleotide sequence: TGTGCCATCAGCGTGGGGGCGGAGGATGAAAAACTGTTTTTT. It codes for CAISVGAEDEKLFF.

This clonotype showed up just a few times. The rearrangement joins TRBV5-1 to TRBJ1-2, with 10 bases aligning to TRBD1. Unmatched junction bases numbered 4, after V lost 4 bases and J lost 7 bases. The CDR3 is made up of 13 amino acids. Germline CDR1 reads SGHRS; CDR2 reads YFSETQ. CDR3 sequence reads: CASSIGQGGGYTF. The CDR3 DNA is TGCGCCAGCAGCATCGGACAGGGGGGTGGCTACACCTTC.

J is TRBJ2-1 and V is TRBV15, with TRBD1 matching 9 bases. The CDR3 is 15 amino acids. CDR1 and CDR2 from the germline V gene are LNHNV and YYDKDF (reference sequence). Trimming took 3 bases from V and 5 from J; bases not matched to a gene: 5. As DNA, the CDR3 is TGTGCCACCAGCAGTTACAGGGGGCGGGACAATGAGCAGTTCTTC. It translates to CATSSYRGRDNEQFF.

J is TRBJ2-5 and V is TRBV4-3; TRBD1 matches 8 bases. The CDR3 has 16 residues. In germline, CDR1 is LGHNA, CDR2 YSLEER. Germline trimming cut 0 bases from V and 5 bases from J; bases unmatched to any gene: 8. As DNA, the CDR3 is TGCGCCAGCAGCCAAGAAGGTGCAGGGGGCAGGGAGACCCAGTACTTC. It is translated as CASSQEGAGGRETQYF.

The chain combines TRBV28 with TRBJ2-7, with TRBD2 identical over 10 bases. Germline loops: CDR1 MDHEN, CDR2 SYDVKM. Losses at the gene ends were 2 bases for V and 4 bases for J; bases not matched to a gene: 5. The CDR3 has 15 amino acids. DNA of the CDR3: TGTGCCAGCAGTTTACCCGTAGCGGGGGGTTACGAGCAGTACTTC. Its protein product is CASSLPVAGGYEQYF.

The chain employs TRBV6-1 and TRBJ2-5; tentative D call: TRBD2 (5 bases). The CDR3 length is 13 residues. The germline gives CDR1 MNHNS, CDR2 SASEGT. V was trimmed by 7 bases and J by 5 bases, leaving 14 bases between them. CDR3 residues: CASTGRGFETQYF. The CDR3, as DNA: TGTGCCAGCACCGGCCGGGGATTTGAGACCCAGTACTTC.

This clonotype was seen only once. V gene TRBV6-5 combines with J gene TRBJ2-4; D perhaps matches TRBD1 (5 bases). The V gene lost 4 bases and the J gene lost 0 bases, with 16 bases spanning the gap. CDR1 and CDR2 (germline): MNHEY, SVGAGI. The CDR3 covers 17 residues. The CDR3 reads CASSSPVDIRAKNIQYF. The CDR3 nucleotides read TGTGCCAGCAGTTCCCCCGTGGACATCCGAGCCAAAAACATTCAGTACTTC.

This clonotype turned up a few times. This rearrangement joins TRBV6-5 to TRBJ2-1; no clear D gene. CDR3 length: 14 residues. Trimming cost V 0 bases and J 4 bases, with 7 bases left between them. The germline V gene has CDR1 MNHEY and CDR2 SVGAGI. The chain's CDR3 is CASSYSFRYNEQFF. The CDR3 DNA reads TGTGCCAGCAGTTACTCCTTCAGATACAATGAGCAGTTCTTC.

As to this clonotype: Being one base from a much bigger clone, this may be a read error. The chain joins TRBV6-5 to TRBJ2-7, with unresolved D. CDR1 is MNHEY and CDR2 is SVGAGI in the germline V gene. This CDR3 contains 15 residues. The ends were cut back, 5 bases at V and 1 base at J, with 15 bases in the middle. The CDR3 nucleotides are TGTGCCAGCAGTCTCAGACGGACCACTTCCTACGAGCAGTACTTC. This translates into CASSLRRTTSYEQYF.

CDR3 residues: CAWSVWDTQETQYF. In nucleotides, the CDR3 is TGTGCCTGGAGTGTCTGGGACACCCAAGAGACCCAGTACTTC. The chain links TRBV30 to TRBJ2-5, with a weak D call TRBD1 (6 bases). Looked up from germline, CDR1 is GTSNPN and CDR2 is SVGIG (reference sequence). The CDR3 covers 14 residues. Between the trimmed V and J ends, which lost 0 bases and 1 base, there was a span of 9 bases.

The chain links TRBV4-3 to TRBJ2-7, with TRBD1 matching 7 bases. Judging by the DNA end, TRBJ2-5 fits better; the J call may be wrong. The CDR3 length is 16 residues. In germline, CDR1 is LGHNA, CDR2 YSLEER. This CDR3 reads CASSRTPGTVSGTQYF. CDR3 in DNA: TGCGCCAGCAGCCGAACACCCGGGACAGTGAGTGGGACCCAGTACTTC.

This clonotype occurred a few times. The V gene is TRBV7-2, the J gene TRBJ1-2, with no clear D. Germline CDR1 is SGHTA and CDR2 is FQGNSA. The CDR3 is made up of 16 amino acids. Trimming pared 1 base from V and 1 base from J, leaving 13 bases between. The chain's CDR3 is CASSLEGQPVNYGYTF. The DNA of the CDR3 is TGTGCCAGCAGCTTAGAGGGTCAGCCTGTTAACTATGGCTACACCTTC.

The table lists this clonotype with a count of one. The chain couples TRBV4-2 to TRBJ2-1, with D perhaps TRBD2 (5 bases). Germline lookup yields CDR1 LGHNA and CDR2 YNFKEQ. The CDR3 spans 16 residues. The ends were cut back, 1 base at V and 7 bases at J, with 17 bases in the middle. In nucleotides, the CDR3 is TGTGCCAGCAGCCAAGCAGTGAAGTCTAGCAGGAATGAGCAGTTCTTC. Translating it yields CASSQAVKSSRNEQFF.

This clonotype was seen many times. This sequence joins TRBV7-2 and TRBJ2-5; TRBD2 aligns across 7 bases. The V gene's germline CDR1 is SGHTA and CDR2 FQGNSA. The CDR3 extends over 15 amino acids. J lost 1 base, V lost 6 bases, and 8 bases had no gene match. The DNA for the CDR3 is TGTGCCAGCAGAATTACCAGCGGGGCCCAAGAGACCCAGTACTTC. This codes for CASRITSGAQETQYF.

The rearrangement links TRBV5-4 to TRBJ2-7; D uncertain. The J call may be incorrect, as the DNA end agrees better with TRBJ2-5. The CDR3 extends over 14 amino acids. The germline CDR1 and CDR2 sequences are SGHNT and YYREEE (reference sequence). The CDR3 spells CASSNPGPQKTQYF. In nucleotides, the CDR3 is TGTGCCAGCAGTAATCCGGGCCCTCAAAAGACCCAGTACTTC.

This clonotype has a handful of counts. The CDR3 loop is CASSRWDGEQYF. The CDR3 nucleotides are TGTGCCAGCAGCCGATGGGACGGCGAGCAGTACTTC. This rearrangement joins TRBV4-2 to TRBJ2-7; either TRBD1 or TRBD2 may fit D (5 bases each). The germline V gene has CDR1 LGHNA and CDR2 YNFKEQ. V lost 4 bases, J lost 6 bases, and 10 bases lay in between. The CDR3 totals 12 residues.

As concerns this clonotype: A much larger clone differs from this one at a single base, so this may be a read error. J is TRBJ1-1 and V is TRBV20-1; D call uncertain. CDR1 is DFQATT and CDR2 is SNEGSKA in the germline V gene (reference sequence). There are 14 residues in the CDR3. V gave up 0 bases and J gave up 1 base, with 9 bases separating them. In DNA, the CDR3 is TGCAGTGCTAGAGAGGAGAAGGGGAACACTGAAGCTTTCTTT. It is translated as CSAREEKGNTEAFF.

The J gene is TRBJ2-1, the V gene TRBV15; D is perhaps TRBD1 or TRBD2 (5 bases each). This CDR3 comprises 15 residues. Looked up from germline, CDR1 is LNHNV and CDR2 is YYDKDF (reference sequence). The V gene lost 1 base and the J gene lost 4 bases, with 11 bases spanning the gap. Written as DNA, the CDR3 is TGTGCCACCAGCAGAGTAAGGGGACCGTACAATGAGCAGTTCTTC. Its protein is CATSRVRGPYNEQFF.

The chain uses TRBV20-1 and TRBJ2-2; TRBD1 is a possible D gene (5 bases). Germline V lookup: CDR1 DFQATT, CDR2 SNEGSKA (reference sequence). The CDR3 runs to 15 residues. Between the trimmed V and J ends, which lost 0 bases and 3 bases, there was a span of 11 bases. Written as DNA, the CDR3 is TGCAGTGCTAGAGATCTTCAGGGCGACACCGGGGAGCTGTTTTTT. This codes for CSARDLQGDTGELFF.